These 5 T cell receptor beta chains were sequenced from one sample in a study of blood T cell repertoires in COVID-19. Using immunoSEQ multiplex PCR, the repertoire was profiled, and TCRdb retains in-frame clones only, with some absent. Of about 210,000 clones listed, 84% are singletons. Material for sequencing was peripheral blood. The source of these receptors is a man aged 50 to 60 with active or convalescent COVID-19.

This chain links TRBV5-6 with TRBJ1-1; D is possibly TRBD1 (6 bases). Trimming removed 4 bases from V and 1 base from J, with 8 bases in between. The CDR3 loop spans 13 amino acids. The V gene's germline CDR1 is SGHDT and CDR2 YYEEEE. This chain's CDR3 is CASSRGQNTEAFF. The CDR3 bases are TGTGCCAGCAGCAGGGGACAGAACACTGAAGCTTTCTTT.

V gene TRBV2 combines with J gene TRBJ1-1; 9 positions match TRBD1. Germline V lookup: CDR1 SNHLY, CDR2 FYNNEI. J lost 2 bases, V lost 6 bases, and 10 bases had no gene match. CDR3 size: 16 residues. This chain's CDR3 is CASRIPQGASNTEAFF. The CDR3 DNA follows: TGTGCCAGCAGAATCCCACAGGGGGCAAGTAACACTGAAGCTTTCTTT.

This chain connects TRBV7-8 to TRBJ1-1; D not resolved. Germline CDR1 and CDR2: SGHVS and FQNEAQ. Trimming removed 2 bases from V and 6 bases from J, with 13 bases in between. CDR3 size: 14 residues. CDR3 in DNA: TGTGCCAGCAGCTTACGGGTGGATAGCGCTGAAGCTTTCTTT. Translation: CASSLRVDSAEAFF.

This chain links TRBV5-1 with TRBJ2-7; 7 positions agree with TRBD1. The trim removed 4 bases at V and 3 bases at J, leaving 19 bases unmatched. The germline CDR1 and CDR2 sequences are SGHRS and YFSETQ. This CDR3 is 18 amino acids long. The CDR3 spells CASSLMPGQLDLRYEQYV. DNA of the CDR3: TGCGCCAGCAGCCTAATGCCGGGACAGCTCGATCTACGCTACGAGCAGTACGTC.

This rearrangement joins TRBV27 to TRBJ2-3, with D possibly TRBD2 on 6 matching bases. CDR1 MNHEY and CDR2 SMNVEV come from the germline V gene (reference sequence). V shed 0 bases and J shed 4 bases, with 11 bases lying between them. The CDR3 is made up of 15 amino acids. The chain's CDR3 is CASSLSMGGADTQYF. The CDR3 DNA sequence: TGTGCCAGCAGTTTATCGATGGGAGGCGCAGATACGCAGTATTTT.